This T cell receptor (beta chain) was recovered during a study of T cell repertoires in cytomegalovirus infection. About the research overall: Public TCR beta signatures indicated both CMV infection and matching HLA type.

In TCRdb, the reads were re-called with MiXCR into one record per CDR3 protein. The data contain 600,000 to 700,000 distinct CDR3 sequences, roughly 36% of them singletons. Trimming took 0 bases from V and 6 from J, leaving 23 bases between them. The CDR3 extends over 17 amino acids. CDR1 is DFQATT, CDR2 SNEGSKA, per germline (reference sequence). About this clonotype: Its matching antigen is unknown.

The specimen was cultured PBMCs, collected from culture after CMV antigen stimulation. The chain combines TRBV20-1 with TRBJ1-1, with TRBD1 as a possible D gene (5 bases). The clonotype was recovered from a human donor in good health (CMV status not recorded). Some clones in this sample may be carry-over from other donors' samples. The CDR3 region has the DNA TGCAGTGCTAGAGATCTTGGAGGGGCCGGGGCGGGCGCTGAAGCTTTCTTT. Its protein is CSARDLGGAGAGAEAFF.